The present T cell receptor beta chain was sequenced within a study of monozygotic twins with inflammatory bowel disease. TCRdb re-called the 5' RACE reads; one entry per CDR3 protein, DNA not given. The listing records 440,000 or so distinct CDR3 sequences. Looked up from germline, CDR1 is ENHRY and CDR2 is SYGVKD. The CDR3 contains 14 residues. The sequence was obtained from a human donor with ulcerative colitis or Crohn's disease, or a healthy co-twin of an affected twin (not recorded which). Specimen: blood. This chain links TRBV10-3 with TRBJ2-7; TCRdb returns TRBD1, unconfirmable since there is no DNA. Here the CDR3 reads CAISDRSTTREQYF.